This passage covers 32 T cell receptor beta chains from one sample sequenced in a study of tumor and adjacent non-tumor tissue in lung cancer. The library came from three nested PCR rounds adapted from ARM-PCR protocols. TCRdb analysed the multiplex PCR reads with MiXCR anew, one entry per CDR3 protein. The table lists around 74,000 distinct CDR3 sequences, less than 75% of them singletons, with around 13% in the top ten. RNA was extracted from bulk tissue without any cell sorting. Sequencing was carried out using lung tumor tissue. The receptors were sampled from a woman aged 70-85 years with non-small cell lung cancer.

Comments on this clonotype: The junction departs from the called germline gene at one end, perhaps through a read error. The chain uses TRBV6-1 and TRBJ2-2; D not certain. Germline-derived CDR1 and CDR2 are MNHNS and SASEGT. The CDR3 has 13 residues. The CDR3 DNA is TGTGCCGGCAGTGAGACTTTGCGGGGGGAGCTGTTTTTT. Translated: CAGSETLRGELFF.

This clonotype is labeled medium-sized. This chain uses TRBV12-3 or TRBV12-4 with TRBJ2-1; 11 bases align to TRBD2. This CDR3 is 16 amino acids long. Losses at the gene ends were 4 bases for V and 6 bases for J; bases not matched to a gene: 8. This CDR3 is CASSSTSGTSGNEQFF. The CDR3 nucleotides are TGTGCCAGCAGTTCAACTTCCGGGACTAGCGGCAATGAGCAGTTCTTC.

A remark on this clonotype: A much larger clone lies one base from this, so it may be a read error. This chain uses TRBV5-1 with TRBJ2-5, with D possibly TRBD2 on 6 matching bases. From germline, CDR1 is SGHRS and CDR2 YFSETQ. The CDR3 has 12 amino acids. The CDR3 region is CASSRGEEIQYF. CDR3 in DNA: TGCGCCAGCAGCCGCGGGGAAGAGATCCAGTACTTC.

This clonotype was recorded once. An end of the junction differs from the germline gene, which may be a read error. The chain employs TRBV6-2 or TRBV6-3 and TRBJ1-5, with TRBD1 identical over 9 bases. This CDR3 spans 13 amino acids. The germline gives CDR1 MNHEY, CDR2 SVGEGT. The DNA of the CDR3 is TGTGCCAGCAAAAGGGACAGGGTTCAGCCCCAACATTTT. Its protein is CASKRDRVQPQHF.

The V gene is TRBV11-2, the J gene TRBJ1-1, with D possibly matching TRBD1 (5 bases). Germline values: CDR1 SGHAT, CDR2 FQNNGV. CDR3 size: 13 residues. The V end was cut by 1 base, the J end by 10 bases, with 13 bases between. CDR3 sequence: CASSLVGDSGAFF. The CDR3 DNA sequence: TGTGCCAGCAGCTTAGTGGGGGACTCGGGAGCTTTCTTT. Variable domain in full (rest from reference TRBV11-2 and TRBJ1-1): EAGVAQSPRYKIIEKRQSVAFWCNPISGHATLYWYQQILGQGPKLLIQFQNNGVVDDSQLPKDRFSAERLKGVDSTLKIQPAKLEDSAVYLCASSLVGDSGAFFGQGTRLTVV.

The CDR3 is CSVDSWPVGGHQETQYF. CDR3 bases: TGCAGCGTTGACTCTTGGCCAGTGGGAGGGCACCAAGAGACCCAGTACTTC. This chain joins TRBV29-1 and TRBJ2-5; 7 bases match TRBD2. The CDR3 sequence is 17 residues long. With V trimmed by 3 bases and J by 0 bases, 13 bases remained unmatched. Germline values: CDR1 SQVTM, CDR2 ANQGSEA.

Turning to this clonotype: A read error may account for a junction end that differs from germline. For the CDR3, the DNA is TGTGCCAGCAGTCCAGAGTTATCCTATATTTCACCCCTCCACTTT. It translates to CASSPELSYISPLHF. This rearrangement joins TRBV6-5 to TRBJ1-6; D is unresolved. Germline CDR1 reads MNHEY; CDR2 reads SVGAGI. The CDR3 length is 15 residues.

Concerning this clonotype: The conserved phenylalanine or tryptophan is not found at the CDR3 terminus, so this likely reflects a read error. The DNA is left out, because the CDR3 cannot be placed on it with certainty; the CDR3 is given as TCRdb lists it. This chain uses TRBV6-5 with TRBJ1-1; TRBD1, the table's D call, was not compared with the DNA. The length of the CDR3 is 15 amino acids, counting both ends. The germline gives CDR1 MNHEY, CDR2 SVGAGI. The CDR3 sequence is CASSSRPPRGSEALS.

CDR3 sequence: CLSTYPGRTEAFF. CDR3 nucleotide sequence: TGTCTCAGCACTTACCCGGGTAGGACTGAAGCTTTCTTT. The chain recombines TRBV6-5 with TRBJ1-1; D unresolved. Germline lookup yields CDR1 MNHEY and CDR2 SVGAGI. The CDR3 loop spans 13 amino acids.

J is TRBJ1-5 and V is TRBV6-5; no reliable D call. Germline loops: CDR1 MNHEY, CDR2 SVGAGI. Trimming stripped 8 bases from V and 4 bases from J, with 9 bases between. The CDR3 is made up of 12 amino acids. CDR3 sequence reads: CASEGMNQPQHF. The DNA of the CDR3 is TGTGCCAGCGAAGGGATGAATCAGCCCCAGCATTTT.

The chain has TRBV29-1 and TRBJ1-2; D not resolved. V was shortened by 7 bases and J by 4 bases, with 13 bases between the two germline ends. The germline V gene encodes CDR1 SQVTM and CDR2 ANQGSEA. The CDR3 extends over 12 amino acids. The CDR3 protein is CSAVAATYGYTF. In nucleotides, the CDR3 is TGCAGCGCTGTTGCGGCCACCTATGGCTACACCTTC.

This clonotype was detected many times. V usage is TRBV11-2 and J usage is TRBJ1-4, with no clear D. CDR3 length equals 15 residues. CDR1 is SGHAT, CDR2 FQNNGV, per germline. Between the trimmed V and J ends, which lost 2 bases and 5 bases, there was a span of 12 bases. The CDR3 coding sequence is TGTGCCAGCAGCTTAATATGGGGTGCAAATGAAAAACTGTTTTTT. Its translation: CASSLIWGANEKLFF.

About this clonotype itself: One end of the junction fails to match germline, which may point to a read error. The V gene is TRBV12-3 or TRBV12-4, the J gene TRBJ2-7; D gene uncertain. The CDR3 sequence is 13 residues long. The CDR3 nucleotides are TGTGGCAGCAGTCCGGGCCCCACCAACGAGCAGTACTTC. This codes for CGSSPGPTNEQYF.

V gene TRBV6-5 combines with J gene TRBJ2-3; no reliable D call. Germline loops: CDR1 MNHEY, CDR2 SVGAGI. This CDR3 comprises 15 residues. V dropped 1 base and J dropped 7 bases, with 15 bases sitting between them. CDR3 in amino acids: CASSYLFMNTNTQYF. The CDR3 DNA follows: TGTGCCAGCAGTTACTTGTTTATGAATACAAATACGCAGTATTTT.

With respect to this clonotype: The germline gene is not matched at one end of the junction; a read error may be the cause. The chain combines TRBV6-5 with TRBJ1-2; D remains ambiguous. This CDR3 is 13 amino acids long. CDR1 and CDR2 from the germline V gene are MNHEY and SVGAGI. The CDR3 DNA reads as TGTCCCAGCAGGAGTCCCCTTAAGAGGGGCTACACCTTC. Translated, it gives CPSRSPLKRGYTF.

Only a few counts were recorded for this clonotype. The chain combines TRBV5-1 with TRBJ2-2; no reliable D call. Trimming shortened V by 0 bases and J by 8 bases, and 5 bases separated the two germline ends. CDR3 size: 12 residues. The germline CDR1 and CDR2 sequences are SGHRS and YFSETQ. As DNA, the CDR3 is TGCGCCAGCAGCTTGGAAACAGGGGAGCTGTTTTTT. Its translation is CASSLETGELFF.

This clonotype has a count of ten or more. The chain uses TRBV12-3 or TRBV12-4 and TRBJ1-2, with TRBD1 matching over 8 bases. This CDR3 is built from 16 residues. V dropped 6 bases and J dropped 5; count of bases not matched to a gene: 14. CDR3 bases: TGTGCCAGCAGCCCGGACAGGGTGGATTTAAGATATGGCTACACCTTC. Protein: CASSPDRVDLRYGYTF.

This clonotype was found many times. This chain uses TRBV20-1 with TRBJ2-7, with D hard to call. Germline V gene sequence: CDR1 DFQATT, CDR2 SNEGSKA (reference sequence). Trimming cost V 6 bases and J 0 bases, with 15 bases left between them. The CDR3 totals 14 residues. The CDR3 DNA reads TGCAGTGCCCCCCAACGGCAGAGCTCCTACGAGCAGTACTTC. It encodes CSAPQRQSSYEQYF.

With respect to this clonotype: At one boundary the junction diverges from the germline segment, which might be a read error. This chain uses TRBV28 with TRBJ2-1, with TRBD2 as a possible D gene (6 bases). In germline, CDR1 is MDHEN, CDR2 SYDVKM. This CDR3 is 17 amino acids long. The CDR3 DNA reads TGTGCCAGCAGCTCATCAGCGGGCGTGAGCTCCTACAATGAACAGTTCTTC. It translates to CASSSSAGVSSYNEQFF.

This clonotype was picked up a small number of times. Compared with germline, one end of the junction differs, possibly owing to a read error. The chain couples TRBV6-5 to TRBJ2-7; 11 nucleotides match TRBD2. There are 16 residues in the CDR3. Per the germline V gene, CDR1 is MNHEY and CDR2 is SVGAGI. The CDR3 region has the DNA TGTGCCAGCACGGTAAGGGCACTAGCGGGAGCCGGCGAGCAATACTTC. Translated: CASTVRALAGAGEQYF.

The chain employs TRBV4-1 and TRBJ1-1, with 8 bases identical to TRBD1. With 3 bases clipped from V and 5 bases from J, the junction kept 8 bases outside the gene matches. Germline V gene data show CDR1 as MGHRA and CDR2 as YSYEKL. This CDR3 is built from 15 residues. Here the CDR3 reads CASSHGQGRNTEAFF. The CDR3, as DNA: TGCGCCAGCAGCCATGGACAGGGACGGAATACTGAAGCTTTCTTT.

There are many counts of this clonotype. The CDR3 bases are TGCGCCAGCAGCCAAGATCGGGGGTACAGGGCGACCCAGTACTTC. Protein: CASSQDRGYRATQYF. The chain is built from TRBV4-1 and TRBJ2-5, with D possibly being TRBD1 or TRBD2 (6 bases each). Germline V gives CDR1 MGHRA, CDR2 YSYEKL. The CDR3 has 15 residues. Trimming cost V 0 bases and J 7 bases, with 15 bases left between them.

The genes are TRBV29-1 and TRBJ1-2; D remains unclear. Trimming stripped 0 bases from V and 5 bases from J, with 10 bases between. The CDR3 contains 13 residues. CDR1 and CDR2 from the germline V gene are SQVTM and ANQGSEA. CDR3 sequence (DNA): TGCAGCGTTGAAGATCAGGCAGATTATGGCTACACCTTC. Residues: CSVEDQADYGYTF.

Note on this clonotype: One end of the junction does not line up with germline, which may come from a read error. The chain carries TRBV5-1 and TRBJ2-7; D may be TRBD2 (6 bases). This CDR3 comprises 11 residues. Germline V gene data show CDR1 as SGHRS and CDR2 as YFSETQ. CDR3 protein: CARGTSHDQCF. CDR3 sequence (DNA): TGCGCCAGAGGGACTTCGCACGACCAGTGCTTC.

A note on this clonotype: A much larger clone lies one base from this, so it may be a read error. This chain uses TRBV29-1 with TRBJ2-2; 8 nucleotides align to TRBD2. J lost 6 bases, V lost 7 bases, and 13 bases had no gene match. Germline-derived CDR1 and CDR2 are SQVTM and ANQGSEA. The CDR3 is made up of 15 amino acids. In DNA form, the CDR3 reads TGCAGCGCCCGTCGGGGGGGGACCCACGCCGGGGAGCTGTTTTTT. It is translated as CSARRGGTHAGELFF.

Comments on this clonotype: Relative to the germline gene, one junction end is altered; a read error may explain this. The chain couples TRBV4-1 to TRBJ1-4; 7 bases line up with TRBD1. The CDR3 sequence is 18 residues long. CDR1 is MGHRA, CDR2 YSYEKL, per germline. CDR3 bases: TGTGCCAGCAGCCTAACCGAGACAGGGAGACGGGAGAATGAAAAACTGTTTTTT. Amino acid sequence: CASSLTETGRRENEKLFF.

The rearrangement links TRBV19 to TRBJ1-5, with TRBD1 matching 7 bases. Germline loops: CDR1 LNHDA, CDR2 SQIVND (reference sequence). The CDR3 contains 14 residues. In DNA form, the CDR3 reads TGTGTCTGTAGCAGGGAAGGGGGCTTTCAGCCCCAGCATTTT. Translation gives CVCSREGGFQPQHF.

Turning to this clonotype: At one of its ends the junction is not consistent with the germline gene, which may arise from a read error. The genes are TRBV7-9 and TRBJ1-3; D is perhaps TRBD1 (5 bases). The CDR3 runs to 14 residues. CDR1 is SEHNR, CDR2 FQNEAQ, per germline (reference sequence). The CDR3 reads CASSFNRTGNTIYF. The DNA of the CDR3 is TGCGCCAGCAGCTTTAACAGGACTGGAAACACCATATATTTT.

With respect to this clonotype: The junction departs from germline at one end; a sequencing error may be responsible. This sequence joins TRBV6-5 and TRBJ2-1, with 9 bases fitting TRBD1. CDR3 length: 21 amino acids. The germline CDR1 and CDR2 sequences are MNHEY and SVGAGI. The CDR3 spells CARSYIGGQGPNLTSYNEQFF. CDR3 bases: TGTGCCAGAAGTTACATAGGGGGACAGGGACCTAACCTCACCTCCTACAATGAGCAGTTCTTC.

Concerning this clonotype itself: The junction departs from the called germline gene at one end, perhaps through a read error. The chain links TRBV6-5 to TRBJ2-6, with D unresolved. Germline CDR1 and CDR2: MNHEY and SVGAGI. The CDR3 extends over 15 amino acids. CDR3 region: CASNSTKSGANVLTF. The CDR3 nucleotides are TGTGCCAGCAATTCTACTAAATCTGGAGCCAACGTCCTGACTTTC.

Worth noting for this clonotype: Being one base from a much bigger clone, this may be a read error. CDR3 sequence reads: CAWSINDFYNDQFF. The DNA for the CDR3 is TGTGCCTGGAGTATAAACGATTTCTACAATGATCAGTTCTTC. The chain carries TRBV30 and TRBJ2-1; the D is unclear. The CDR3 covers 14 residues. Germline V lookup: CDR1 GTSNPN, CDR2 SVGIG (reference sequence).

Points on this clonotype: This may come from a read error, since a much larger clone is one base off. The chain joins TRBV20-1 to TRBJ1-1; 8 positions agree with TRBD1. This CDR3 contains 13 residues. J lost 6 bases, V lost 6 bases, and 9 bases had no gene match. Looked up from germline, CDR1 is DFQATT and CDR2 is SNEGSKA (reference sequence). The CDR3 reads CSALGQGGAEAFF. Written as DNA, the CDR3 is TGCAGTGCCCTTGGACAGGGAGGGGCTGAAGCTTTCTTT.